Listed here are 21 T cell receptor beta chains from one sample, sequenced in a study of OX40 agonist ivuxolimab in advanced cancers. Clones were sequenced by immunoSEQ multiplex PCR, and TCRdb holds only the in-frame ones, with some missing. Of 56,000 or so clones in the sample, approximately 83% are singletons; the top ten hold approximately 4.8%. The sample was CD4+ or CD8+ T cells sorted from blood, taken in a trial of the OX40 agonist ivuxolimab. These receptor sequences come from an adult with an advanced solid tumor such as melanoma, head and neck, liver or kidney cancer.

V usage is TRBV7-3 and J usage is TRBJ2-1; TRBD1 might be the D (5 bases). Deletions cut 2 bases from V and 0 bases from J, with 14 bases between. The CDR3 is made up of 17 amino acids. The germline gives CDR1 SGHTA, CDR2 FQGTGA. For the CDR3, the DNA is TGTGCCAGCAGCTTAGGGGCTGGGATGGCCTCCTACAATGAGCAGTTCTTC. Its protein is CASSLGAGMASYNEQFF.

The chain uses TRBV7-6 and TRBJ2-3; D is perhaps TRBD2 (5 bases). This CDR3 contains 16 residues. Looked up from germline, CDR1 is SGHVS and CDR2 is FNYEAQ. V was pared by 3 bases and J by 1 base, with 14 bases between. CDR3 residues: CASSFSSGLRTDTQYF. The CDR3 nucleotides are TGTGCCAGCAGCTTCAGCTCGGGATTGCGCACAGATACGCAGTATTTT.

This clone was seen once. V gene TRBV6-1 combines with J gene TRBJ2-7; weak D call: TRBD1 (6 bases). CDR3 length: 15 residues. Germline loops: CDR1 MNHNS, CDR2 SASEGT. V lost 4 bases and J 2 bases, leaving 15 bases between the germline ends. The CDR3 DNA reads as TGTGCCAGCAGTGGAACCGGGACACTTACCTACGAGCAGTACTTC. It translates to CASSGTGTLTYEQYF.

The chain has TRBV11-2 and TRBJ1-1; TRBD1 matches 8 bases. CDR1 is SGHAT and CDR2 is FQNNGV in the germline V gene. This CDR3 region has 14 residues. V lost 5 bases and J lost 7; bases outside the gene matches: 9. The CDR3 sequence: CASSPGLDRDEAFF. In nucleotides, the CDR3 is TGTGCCAGCAGCCCCGGCCTGGACAGGGATGAAGCTTTCTTT. Supplemented by reference TRBV11-2 and TRBJ1-1, the full variable domain reads EAGVAQSPRYKIIEKRQSVAFWCNPISGHATLYWYQQILGQGPKLLIQFQNNGVVDDSQLPKDRFSAERLKGVDSTLKIQPAKLEDSAVYLCASSPGLDRDEAFFGQGTRLTVV.

The chain uses TRBV27 and TRBJ1-5; TRBD1 might be the D (6 bases). The CDR3 sequence is 17 residues long. Per the germline V gene, CDR1 is MNHEY and CDR2 is SMNVEV (reference sequence). Trimming took off 2 bases at V and 1 base at J, with 15 bases between the two ends. CDR3 nucleotides: TGTGCCAGCAGTTTAGTCGGGGGGGGCATAAGCAATCAGCCCCAGCATTTT. Encoded protein: CASSLVGGGISNQPQHF.

The V gene is TRBV6-6, the J gene TRBJ1-4; no clear D gene. V dropped 0 bases and J dropped 7 bases, with 0 bases sitting between them. CDR3 size: 11 residues. Germline CDR1 MNHNY, CDR2 SVGAGI (reference sequence). The CDR3 spells CASSYSEKLFF. CDR3 bases: TGTGCCAGCAGTTACTCTGAAAAACTGTTTTTT.

This chain joins TRBV29-1 and TRBJ1-1; tentative D call: TRBD1 (5 bases). The germline V gene has CDR1 SQVTM and CDR2 ANQGSEA. This CDR3 is 12 amino acids long. V dropped 4 bases and J dropped 4 bases, with 10 bases sitting between them. CDR3 residues: CSVVQGGTEAFF. CDR3 sequence (DNA): TGCAGCGTTGTTCAGGGCGGCACTGAAGCTTTCTTT.

This sequence joins TRBV2 and TRBJ2-7, with a possible D match to TRBD1 (6 bases). This CDR3 is 14 amino acids long. CDR1 is SNHLY, CDR2 FYNNEI, per germline. The V end was cut by 4 bases, the J end by 0 bases, with 10 bases between. The CDR3 region is CASSAGALSYEQYF. For the CDR3, the DNA is TGTGCCAGCAGTGCAGGGGCTCTCTCCTACGAGCAGTACTTC.

CDR3 residues: CASRGRSQETQYF. CDR3 sequence (DNA): TGTGCCAGTAGGGGACGGAGCCAAGAGACCCAGTACTTC. The V gene is TRBV19, the J gene TRBJ2-5; D is perhaps TRBD1 or TRBD2 (5 bases each). CDR1 is LNHDA, CDR2 SQIVND, per germline (reference sequence). V was shortened by 6 bases and J by 1 base, with 9 bases between the two germline ends. The CDR3 runs 13 residues.

J is TRBJ1-3 and V is TRBV19; TRBD1 aligns across 7 bases. The V gene's germline CDR1 is LNHDA and CDR2 SQIVND (reference sequence). V shed 8 bases, J shed 0 bases, and the junction held 4 bases outside the gene matches. This CDR3 comprises 14 residues. This CDR3 is CASDDRASGNTIYF. The DNA for the CDR3 is TGTGCCAGTGACGACAGGGCCTCTGGAAACACCATATATTTT.

This chain links TRBV25-1 with TRBJ2-4; 10 bases align to TRBD1. CDR1 and CDR2 (germline): MGHDK, SYGVNS. This CDR3 spans 16 amino acids. Germline trimming cut 4 bases from V and 8 bases from J; bases unmatched to any gene: 11. The CDR3 reads CASSGLTTGGSDIQYF. CDR3 DNA sequence: TGTGCCAGCAGTGGCCTGACGACAGGGGGCTCAGACATTCAGTACTTC.

This chain links TRBV28 with TRBJ1-2; TRBD1 is a possible D gene (5 bases). CDR1 is MDHEN and CDR2 is SYDVKM in the germline V gene. The V and J ends lost 5 bases and 2 bases respectively, with 24 bases between them. This CDR3 is built from 18 residues. CDR3 region: CASSPPGTRLRKNYGYTF. The CDR3 nucleotides are TGTGCCAGCAGTCCCCCAGGGACGCGCCTGAGGAAGAACTATGGCTACACCTTC.

This clone appeared a single time. The rearrangement joins TRBV4-1 to TRBJ2-5; possibly TRBD2 for D (5 bases). V lost 0 bases, J lost 4 bases, and 21 bases lay in between. This CDR3 has 18 amino acids. Germline CDR1 is MGHRA and CDR2 is YSYEKL. CDR3 sequence reads: CASSQEPLALYIPETQYF. DNA of the CDR3: TGCGCCAGCAGCCAAGAACCCCTAGCACTGTACATCCCAGAGACCCAGTACTTC.

The gene calls are TRBV20-1 and TRBJ1-1; possible D gene TRBD1, 6 bases. Germline-derived CDR1 and CDR2 are DFQATT and SNEGSKA (reference sequence). Trimming stripped 6 bases from V and 5 bases from J, with 10 bases between. The CDR3 spans 11 residues. The CDR3 DNA reads TGCAGTGCCCCCAGGGGAACTGAAGCTTTCTTT. This translates into CSAPRGTEAFF.

This clone was detected only a few times. The V gene is TRBV18, the J gene TRBJ2-5, with TRBD1 matching 9 bases. V dropped 0 bases and J dropped 4; count of bases not matched to a gene: 3. CDR3 size: 15 residues. Germline assignment: CDR1 KGHSH and CDR2 LQKENI. The CDR3 nucleotides are TGTGCCAGCTCACCACCCGGGACAGGGAGAGAGACCCAGTACTTC. Translation gives CASSPPGTGRETQYF.

This chain connects TRBV12-5 to TRBJ1-1; D is possibly TRBD1 (6 bases). CDR1 LGHNT and CDR2 FRNRAP come from the germline V gene. V shed 1 base and J shed 3 bases, with 9 bases lying between them. CDR3 length: 14 residues. CDR3 in DNA: TGTGCTAGTGGTTTGGCATCAGGGGACACTGAAGCTTTCTTT. Its protein is CASGLASGDTEAFF.

This clone was recorded once. This chain uses TRBV9 with TRBJ1-4; D is possibly TRBD1 (6 bases). CDR3 length: 15 amino acids. V lost 3 bases and J 6 bases, leaving 15 bases between the germline ends. Germline loops: CDR1 SGDLS, CDR2 YYNGEE. CDR3 nucleotide sequence: TGTGCCAGCAGCGCCTGGGGGGGGCAGGATGAAAAACTGTTTTTT. Protein product: CASSAWGGQDEKLFF.

The chain uses TRBV2 and TRBJ1-4; D possibly corresponds to TRBD1 (6 bases). This CDR3 is built from 12 residues. Germline V lookup: CDR1 SNHLY, CDR2 FYNNEI. The V end was cut by 6 bases, the J end by 7 bases, with 9 bases between. In nucleotides, the CDR3 is TGTGCCAGCAGGGAGGACAGTGAAAAACTGTTTTTT. Translated: CASREDSEKLFF. The full variable domain, its missing parts supplied by reference TRBV2 and TRBJ1-4, is EPEVTQTPSHQVTQMGQEVILRCVPISNHLYFYWYRQILGQKVEFLVSFYNNEISEKSEIFDDQFSVERPDGSNFTLKIRSTKLEDSAMYFCASREDSEKLFFGSGTQLSVL.

The chain has TRBV9 and TRBJ2-1; possible D gene TRBD2, 5 bases. The CDR3 spans 16 residues. The germline V and J ends were trimmed by 4 bases and 8 bases, with 22 bases remaining between them. Germline V gene sequence: CDR1 SGDLS, CDR2 YYNGEE. CDR3 sequence reads: CASSPQTAGTSDEQFF. The DNA for the CDR3 is TGTGCCAGCAGCCCGCAGACCGCGGGCACCAGCGATGAGCAGTTCTTC. Full variable domain (rest looked up from reference TRBV9 and TRBJ2-1): DSGVTQTPKHLITATGQRVTLRCSPRSGDLSVYWYQQSLDQGLQFLIQYYNGEERAKGNILERFSAQQFPDLHSELNLSSLELGDSALYFCASSPQTAGTSDEQFFGPGTRLTVL.

The CDR3 is CASSLAGKGYEQYF. The CDR3 DNA is TGCGCCAGCAGCTTGGCGGGGAAAGGCTACGAGCAGTACTTC. The rearrangement joins TRBV5-1 to TRBJ2-7, with D maybe TRBD2 (5 bases). V was pared by 0 bases and J by 3 bases, with 10 bases between. Per the germline V gene, CDR1 is SGHRS and CDR2 is YFSETQ. CDR3 length: 14 amino acids.

The V call is TRBV6-5, the J call TRBJ1-6; 8 nucleotides align to TRBD1. The ends lost 6 bases at V and 9 bases at J; junction bases unmatched: 7. The CDR3 has 14 amino acids. Germline V gene data show CDR1 as MNHEY and CDR2 as SVGAGI. DNA of the CDR3: TGTGCCAGCAGAACACAGGGGGGCGGTTCACCCCTCCACTTT. Encoded protein: CASRTQGGGSPLHF.